Presented here are 4 T cell receptor beta chains from one specimen sequenced in a study of cytotoxic CD8 clonotypes in ibrutinib-treated CLL (dated by TCRdb to about 2021). Explained via the paper, the time point label denotes: progressive disease on ibrutinib. Library generation was performed with the immunoSEQ multiplex PCR assay. TCRdb took this table from immuneACCESS and kept in-frame rearrangements with V and J called. Such tables lack part of the clones; where checked against another copy, unresolved V genes explain under half of the gap, and the rest is unexplained. In this sample the table shows around 40,000 clones, 70% to 75% of which occur a single time. 16% of the sample lies in the top ten. The sample here was PBMCs, taken at disease progression, from a patient treated with ibrutinib. These receptors were obtained from a human donor with chronic lymphocytic leukemia.

This clone appeared once. The chain employs TRBV19 and TRBJ2-3, with 8 bases matching TRBD2. J gave up 0 bases and V 7 bases, and 9 bases lay outside the gene matches. The CDR3 has 16 residues. The germline CDR1 and CDR2 sequences are LNHDA and SQIVND (reference sequence). CDR3 region: CASTSGGGRSTDTQYF. The CDR3 region has the DNA TGTGCCAGTACCTCCGGGGGGGGCCGAAGCACAGATACGCAGTATTTT.

This clone has more than one count but fewer than ten. The V call is TRBV7-5, the J call TRBJ1-2; the listed D gene, TRBD1, was not tested against the DNA. TRBV7-5 is labeled a pseudogene. The CDR3 runs to 14 residues. CDR3 sequence: CARNQRQGHYGYTF. CDR3 nucleotides: TGTGCCAGAAACCAGAGACAGGGACACTATGGCTACACCTTC.

The gene calls are TRBV10-2 and TRBJ1-1, with a weak D call TRBD1 (6 bases). Germline V lookup: CDR1 WSHSY, CDR2 SAAADI. The germline V and J ends were trimmed by 6 bases and 4 bases, with 15 bases remaining between them. The CDR3 sequence is 14 residues long. Here the CDR3 DNA reads TGCGCCAGCAGGGAACAGGGTGGTGGCACTGAAGCTTTCTTT. It encodes CASREQGGGTEAFF.

J is TRBJ2-6 and V is TRBV6-1, with D hard to call. Trimming took off 7 bases at V and 0 bases at J, with 7 bases between the two ends. This CDR3 comprises 14 residues. CDR1 MNHNS and CDR2 SASEGT come from the germline V gene. CDR3 DNA sequence: TGTGCCAGCACCCCGGTCTCTGGGGCCAACGTCCTGACTTTC. Protein product: CASTPVSGANVLTF.